This T cell receptor beta chain stems from a study of cytomegalovirus exposure and HLA in healthy donors. The junction had 7 bases not matched to a gene; V was cut back by 0 bases and J by 5 bases. This CDR3 has 15 residues. The germline CDR1 and CDR2 sequences are SGHTS and YDEGEE. Primers: 60 Vbeta forward and 13 Jbeta reverse. Sequencing used immunoSEQ multiplex PCR; TCRdb keeps in-frame clones, though not all of them. The table includes approximately 190,000 clones, 75% to 90% detected once. General observations from the study: With later analysis, a missense DCLRE1C variant became linked to TCR beta V- and J-gene trimming. Available immune exposure information was restricted to CMV serostatus only. Investigators reported around 150 TCR beta chains as tied to cytomegalovirus. Rates of TCR association differed by HLA locus in a later analysis, with DRB1 highest and HLA-C lowest.

This clone was seen a handful of times. No antigen is known for it. V gene TRBV5-8 combines with J gene TRBJ2-5; TRBD1 agrees at 7 bases. Sequenced: PBMCs. The TCR comes from a man aged 35-49 years in good health and CMV-seropositive. The CDR3 coding sequence is TGTGCCAGCAGCTTGGACAGGGGTCGTGGGGAGACCCAGTACTTC. Translated: CASSLDRGRGETQYF. The variable domain in full, with the rest retrieved from reference TRBV5-8 and TRBJ2-5, is EAGVTQSPTHLIKTRGQQATLRCSPISGHTSVYWYQQALGLGLQFLLWYDEGEERNRGNFPPRFSGRQFPNYSSELNVNALELEDSALYLCASSLDRGRGETQYFGPGTRLLVL.